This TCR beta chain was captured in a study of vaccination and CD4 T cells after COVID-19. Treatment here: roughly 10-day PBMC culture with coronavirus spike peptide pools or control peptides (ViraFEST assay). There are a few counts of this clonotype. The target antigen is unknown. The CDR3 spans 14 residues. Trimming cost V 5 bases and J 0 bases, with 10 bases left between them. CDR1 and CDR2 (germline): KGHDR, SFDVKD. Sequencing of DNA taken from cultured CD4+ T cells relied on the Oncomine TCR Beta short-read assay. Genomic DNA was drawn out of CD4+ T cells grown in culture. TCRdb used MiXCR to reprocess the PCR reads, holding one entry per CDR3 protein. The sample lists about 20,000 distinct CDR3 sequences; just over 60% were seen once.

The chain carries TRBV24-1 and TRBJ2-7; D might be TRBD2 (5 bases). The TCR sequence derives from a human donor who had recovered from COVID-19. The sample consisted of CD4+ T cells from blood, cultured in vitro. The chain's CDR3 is CATSASGISYEQYF. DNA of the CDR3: TGTGCCACCAGTGCGTCCGGGATCTCCTACGAGCAGTACTTC.